The 28 T cell receptor beta chains given below trace back to one sample, sequenced in a study of cytomegalovirus exposure and HLA in healthy donors. The PCR used 60 Vbeta and 13 Jbeta primers. The table came from immunoSEQ multiplex PCR; TCRdb's copy has only in-frame clones and leaves some out. The profile shows more than 80,000 clones, less than 85% of them singletons. The sample taken for sequencing was PBMCs. The source of these receptors is a man aged 55 to 70 in good health and CMV-seronegative.

Notes on this clone: A read error may account for a junction end that differs from germline. The same CDR3 also results from other DNA sequences found in this sample. The chain combines TRBV15 with TRBJ2-7; TRBD1 matches 7 bases. The length of the CDR3 is 13 residues. CDR1 is LNHNV, CDR2 YYDKDF, per germline (reference sequence). DNA for the CDR3: TGTGCCACTAGCAAACAGGGGTTCTACGAGCAGTACTTC. This translates into CATSKQGFYEQYF.

The chain uses TRBV19 and TRBJ1-6; maybe TRBD1 (6 bases). The CDR3 loop spans 14 amino acids. V lost 4 bases to trimming and J lost 10 bases, with 14 bases between them. Germline-derived CDR1 and CDR2 are LNHDA and SQIVND (reference sequence). The CDR3 loop reads CASSTTGSRSPLHF. Written as DNA, the CDR3 is TGTGCCAGTAGTACCACAGGGTCCCGCTCACCCCTCCACTTT.

This chain joins TRBV5-1 and TRBJ1-1, with D hard to call. The CDR3 extends over 13 amino acids. V lost 4 bases, J lost 1 base, and 8 bases lay in between. Per the germline V gene, CDR1 is SGHRS and CDR2 is YFSETQ. The chain's CDR3 is CASSQEPNTEAFF. The CDR3 DNA sequence: TGCGCCAGCAGCCAGGAACCGAACACTGAAGCTTTCTTT. Full variable domain (outside the CDR3, taken from reference TRBV5-1 and TRBJ1-1): KAGVTQTPRYLIKTRGQQVTLSCSPISGHRSVSWYQQTPGQGLQFLFEYFSETQRNKGNFPGRFSGRQFSNSRSEMNVSTLELGDSALYLCASSQEPNTEAFFGQGTRLTVV.

Written as DNA, the CDR3 is TGTGCCAGCAGCTACAGGGATTTGGGTGGCTACACCTTC. Translation gives CASSYRDLGGYTF. The rearrangement links TRBV7-2 to TRBJ1-2, with D maybe TRBD1 (6 bases). This CDR3 contains 13 residues. Trimming pared 4 bases from V and 7 bases from J, leaving 13 bases between. Germline CDR1 SGHTA, CDR2 FQGNSA. Based on the CDR3 plus reference TRBV7-2 and TRBJ1-2, the full variable domain is GAGVSQSPSNKVTEKGKDVELRCDPISGHTALYWYRQSLGQGLEFLIYFQGNSAPDKSGLPSDRFSAERTGGSVSTLTIQRTQQEDSAVYLCASSYRDLGGYTFGSGTRLTVV.

This sequence joins TRBV29-1 and TRBJ1-1, with 7 bases aligning to TRBD1. CDR1 SQVTM and CDR2 ANQGSEA come from the germline V gene. The CDR3 sequence is 12 residues long. The trim removed 6 bases at V and 7 bases at J, leaving 8 bases unmatched. The DNA for the CDR3 is TGCAGCGTAAATACCGACAGGGTTGAAGCTTTCTTT. The encoded protein is CSVNTDRVEAFF.

CDR3 loop: CACAPGGPQETQYF. CDR3 sequence (DNA): TGCGCCTGTGCTCCGGGGGGCCCGCAAGAGACCCAGTACTTC. V and J are TRBV5-1 and TRBJ2-5; a possible D gene is TRBD2 (7 bases). Germline V CDR1 and CDR2: SGHRS, YFSETQ. Trimming removed 10 bases from V and 2 bases from J, with 18 bases in between. There are 14 residues in the CDR3.

Of note for this clone: At one end, the junction sequence differs from germline, possibly due to a read error. In DNA, the CDR3 is TGTGCCGGCAGCGTCGGGACAGGGGCTAGCACAGATACGCAGTATTTT. It specifies CAGSVGTGASTDTQYF. The chain recombines TRBV7-3 with TRBJ2-3, with 10 positions matching TRBD1. CDR3 length: 16 residues. CDR1 is SGHTA and CDR2 is FQGTGA in the germline V gene.

The CDR3 loop reads CASSPMVAANSPLHF. The CDR3 nucleotides are TGCGCCAGCAGCCCCATGGTAGCCGCTAATTCACCCCTCCACTTT. The chain employs TRBV5-1 and TRBJ1-6; D not certain. V dropped 4 bases and J dropped 6 bases, with 14 bases sitting between them. CDR1 SGHRS and CDR2 YFSETQ come from the germline V gene. There are 15 residues in the CDR3. Filled out from reference TRBV5-1 and TRBJ1-6, the complete variable domain reads KAGVTQTPRYLIKTRGQQVTLSCSPISGHRSVSWYQQTPGQGLQFLFEYFSETQRNKGNFPGRFSGRQFSNSRSEMNVSTLELGDSALYLCASSPMVAANSPLHFGNGTRLTVT.

The V call is TRBV5-1, the J call TRBJ2-5, with D tentatively TRBD2 (6 bases). The CDR3 has 14 amino acids. V lost 4 bases and J lost 2, with 12 bases in between. Germline CDR1 and CDR2: SGHRS and YFSETQ. CDR3 sequence reads: CASSPGDRQETQYF. CDR3 coding DNA: TGCGCCAGCAGCCCGGGGGACCGACAAGAGACCCAGTACTTC.

V usage is TRBV5-1 and J usage is TRBJ2-7; 11 nucleotides align to TRBD1. Germline V lookup: CDR1 SGHRS, CDR2 YFSETQ. With V trimmed by 6 bases and J by 6 bases, 11 bases remained unmatched. The CDR3 length is 15 residues. This CDR3 reads CASTEQGTGGVEQYF. The CDR3 region has the DNA TGCGCCAGCACCGAACAAGGGACAGGGGGAGTCGAGCAGTACTTC.

Only a few counts were recorded for this clone. The V call is TRBV28, the J call TRBJ2-3; 14 bases are shared with TRBD2. The germline V gene encodes CDR1 MDHEN and CDR2 SYDVKM. CDR3 length equals 14 residues. With V trimmed by 6 bases and J by 11 bases, 7 bases remained unmatched. CDR3 DNA sequence: TGTGCCAGCAGCATGGGACTAGCGGGGGCCAGGCAGTATTTT. This gives the protein CASSMGLAGARQYF.

This clone appeared a few times. The CDR3 region has the DNA TGTGCCAGCAATACCGGGACAGGGAGTGAAAAACTGTTTTTT. It specifies CASNTGTGSEKLFF. The V and J genes are TRBV2 and TRBJ1-4; 9 positions agree with TRBD1. The CDR3 covers 14 residues. CDR1 SNHLY and CDR2 FYNNEI come from the germline V gene. The junction had 7 bases not matched to a gene; V was cut back by 7 bases and J by 7 bases.

In its sample, this clone was seen once. The chain recombines TRBV5-4 with TRBJ2-5; the match to TRBD2 covers 8 bases. This CDR3 spans 16 amino acids. J gave up 0 bases and V 0 bases, and 4 bases lay outside the gene matches. Germline V gene lookup returns CDR1 SGHNT and CDR2 YYREEE (reference sequence). In DNA form, the CDR3 reads TGTGCCAGCAGCTTGGGTAGCGGGGCCTACCAAGAGACCCAGTACTTC. Translated, it gives CASSLGSGAYQETQYF.

The chain recombines TRBV29-1 with TRBJ2-1; the D gene is possibly TRBD1 (5 bases). The CDR3 sequence is 11 residues long. Deletions cut 7 bases from V and 10 bases from J, with 14 bases between. Germline CDR1 SQVTM, CDR2 ANQGSEA. CDR3 residues: CSARTSLEQFF. CDR3 in DNA: TGCAGCGCAAGGACATCTCTCGAGCAGTTCTTC.

This clone came up a few times. The chain links TRBV20-1 to TRBJ1-2; D not resolved. The germline V and J ends were trimmed by 3 bases and 6 bases, with 8 bases remaining between them. The CDR3 spans 11 residues. Per the germline V gene, CDR1 is DFQATT and CDR2 is SNEGSKA (reference sequence). Here the CDR3 DNA reads TGCAGTGCTAGTGTCCCGGATGGCTACACCTTC. It translates to CSASVPDGYTF.

V and J are TRBV27 and TRBJ1-6, with unresolved D. The CDR3 runs 15 residues. The V gene's germline CDR1 is MNHEY and CDR2 SMNVEV (reference sequence). V dropped 5 bases and J dropped 2 bases, with 10 bases sitting between them. Here the CDR3 DNA reads TGTGCCAGCAGTCCCTTGACAACCTATAATTCACCCCTCCACTTT. Translation gives CASSPLTTYNSPLHF.

This clone showed up just once. V and J are TRBV6-1 and TRBJ1-6; TRBD1 matches 9 bases. The CDR3 covers 14 residues. Germline assignment: CDR1 MNHNS and CDR2 SASEGT. Trimming at V came to 3 bases and at J to 8 bases, leaving 2 bases not matched to a gene. The CDR3 is CASSEGQGYSPLHF. CDR3 DNA: TGTGCCAGCAGTGAGGGACAGGGATATTCACCCCTCCACTTT.

This chain uses TRBV10-2 with TRBJ2-1; 13 nucleotides match TRBD2. The germline V gene encodes CDR1 WSHSY and CDR2 SAAADI. The junction had 5 bases not matched to a gene; V was cut back by 6 bases and J by 6 bases. This CDR3 contains 15 residues. The CDR3 region is CASRTSGGASNEQFF. CDR3 nucleotide sequence: TGCGCCAGCAGAACTAGCGGGGGGGCCAGCAATGAGCAGTTCTTC.

V is TRBV18 and J is TRBJ2-2; 8 positions match TRBD1. CDR1 is KGHSH and CDR2 is LQKENI in the germline V gene. V lost 6 bases to trimming and J lost 1 base; unmatched junction nucleotides: 4. The CDR3 covers 15 residues. The chain's CDR3 is CASSAGTGNTGELFF. CDR3 bases: TGTGCCAGCTCGGCCGGGACAGGGAACACCGGGGAGCTGTTTTTT.

This rearrangement joins TRBV30 to TRBJ1-5; unclear D gene. Deletions cut 0 bases from V and 9 bases from J, with 15 bases between. Per germline, CDR1 GTSNPN and CDR2 SVGIG (reference sequence). CDR3 length: 14 residues. CDR3 amino acids: CAWSVRAGRGPQHF. The CDR3 coding sequence is TGTGCCTGGAGTGTACGCGCCGGACGGGGGCCCCAGCATTTT.

This clone was detected a few times. The V call is TRBV6-1, the J call TRBJ1-1, with a weak D call TRBD1 (5 bases). This CDR3 has 14 amino acids. Germline values: CDR1 MNHNS, CDR2 SASEGT. V gave up 2 bases and J gave up 4 bases, with 11 bases separating them. This chain's CDR3 is CASSERGSGTEAFF. The CDR3 bases are TGTGCCAGCAGTGAAAGGGGTTCGGGCACTGAAGCTTTCTTT.

The chain is built from TRBV19 and TRBJ2-1, with 7 bases aligning to TRBD2. From germline, CDR1 is LNHDA and CDR2 SQIVND (reference sequence). V shed 6 bases and J 7 bases; nucleotides not matched to a gene: 9. The CDR3 runs 14 residues. CDR3 sequence reads: CASSPRGGINEQFF. CDR3 DNA: TGTGCCAGTAGCCCTCGCGGGGGAATTAATGAGCAGTTCTTC.

This clone was counted a single time. The chain has TRBV19 and TRBJ1-2; D possibly corresponds to TRBD1 (6 bases). CDR3 length equals 13 residues. V shed 8 bases and J shed 3 bases, with 13 bases lying between them. Germline values: CDR1 LNHDA, CDR2 SQIVND (reference sequence). The CDR3 DNA reads TGTGCCAGTGAAGACAGGACATACTATGGCTACACCTTC. Translation gives CASEDRTYYGYTF.

The V call is TRBV6-4, the J call TRBJ1-2; TRBD1 agrees at 8 bases. CDR3 size: 15 residues. CDR1 and CDR2 (germline): MRHNA, SNTAGT. V dropped 6 bases and J dropped 2; count of bases not matched to a gene: 8. The CDR3 spells CASRVGQGLNYGYTF. The CDR3 nucleotides read TGTGCCAGCAGGGTTGGACAGGGCCTAAACTATGGCTACACCTTC.

This clone occurred once. V gene TRBV5-1 combines with J gene TRBJ2-3; no clear D gene. This CDR3 has 14 amino acids. CDR1 is SGHRS, CDR2 YFSETQ, per germline. With 1 base removed from V and 0 bases from J, the gap between germline ends came to 6 bases. CDR3 sequence reads: CASSLRLSTDTQYF. CDR3 nucleotide sequence: TGCGCCAGCAGCTTGAGACTGAGCACAGATACGCAGTATTTT.

The chain is built from TRBV27 and TRBJ2-3, with D perhaps TRBD2 (6 bases). Germline V gene lookup returns CDR1 MNHEY and CDR2 SMNVEV (reference sequence). The CDR3 consists of 13 residues. V was shortened by 6 bases and J by 2 bases, with 9 bases between the two germline ends. CDR3 region: CASRRGYTDTQYF. In nucleotides, the CDR3 is TGTGCCAGCAGGCGGGGTTACACAGATACGCAGTATTTT.

The chain joins TRBV19 to TRBJ2-2, with D perhaps matching TRBD2 (5 bases). Germline assignment: CDR1 LNHDA and CDR2 SQIVND (reference sequence). CDR3 length equals 16 residues. V dropped 0 bases and J dropped 6 bases, with 14 bases sitting between them. CDR3 loop: CASSIDGSRRSGELFF. The DNA of the CDR3 is TGTGCCAGTAGTATAGATGGATCACGGAGGTCCGGGGAGCTGTTTTTT.

The chain recombines TRBV4-1 with TRBJ2-2; 11 nucleotides line up with TRBD1. The V segment lost 1 base and the J segment 4 bases; nucleotides outside the gene matches: 5. Per the germline V gene, CDR1 is MGHRA and CDR2 is YSYEKL. CDR3 length: 17 amino acids. CDR3 nucleotides: TGCGCCAGCAGCCAAGCCCCGGGACAGGGGGGCACCGGGGAGCTGTTTTTT. Protein product: CASSQAPGQGGTGELFF.